The TCR beta chain described here comes from a study of neurological immune-mediated disorders. The study, taken as a whole, reports: Multiple sclerosis, the disease with the least TCR clonal expansion, fell below healthy controls, whereas HTLV-1-associated myelopathy showed the most. Across subjects, no CDR3 amino acid sequence appeared in expanded clones of more than one subject, a finding that suggested private repertoires in all groups.

Only a few counts were recorded for this clonotype. Its matching antigen is unknown. Time point noted: longitudinal time-point 3. Per sequencing run, 15-18 subjects together gave over 190 million TCR-beta sequences. TCRdb re-called the 5' RACE reads with MiXCR, one entry per CDR3 protein. The sample lists fewer than 50,000 distinct CDR3 sequences, roughly 13% occurring once. Losses at the gene ends were 3 bases for V and 10 bases for J; bases not matched to a gene: 8. CDR3 length: 14 residues. Germline CDR1 and CDR2: KGHSH and LQKENI. This clonotype was sampled from a man under 40 in good health. This rearrangement joins TRBV18 to TRBJ1-4; 7 bases fit TRBD1. The sample was PBMCs. CDR3 DNA: TGTGCCAGCTCACCCGGGGACAGTCGTGGAAAACTGTTTTTT. Amino acids: CASSPGDSRGKLFF. The full variable domain, rest sourced from reference TRBV18 and TRBJ1-4, is NAGVMQNPRHLVRRRGQEARLRCSPMKGHSHVYWYRQLPEEGLKFMVYLQKENIIDESGMPKERFSAEFPKEGPSILRIQQVVRGDSAAYFCASSPGDSRGKLFFGSGTQLSVL.